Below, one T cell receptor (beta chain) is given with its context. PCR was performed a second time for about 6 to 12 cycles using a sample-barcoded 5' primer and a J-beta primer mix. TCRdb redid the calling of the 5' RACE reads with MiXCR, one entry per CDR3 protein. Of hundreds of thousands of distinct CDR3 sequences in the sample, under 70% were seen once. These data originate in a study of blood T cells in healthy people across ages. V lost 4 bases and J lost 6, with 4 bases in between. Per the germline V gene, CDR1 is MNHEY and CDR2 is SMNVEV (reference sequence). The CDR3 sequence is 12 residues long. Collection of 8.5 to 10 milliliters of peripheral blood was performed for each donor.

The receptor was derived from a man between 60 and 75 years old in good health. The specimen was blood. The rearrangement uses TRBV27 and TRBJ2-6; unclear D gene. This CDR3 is CASSSPANVLTF. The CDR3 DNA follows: TGTGCCAGCAGTTCCCCGGCCAACGTCCTGACTTTC.